Listed below are T cell receptor beta chains from one sample, sequenced in a study of blood T cell repertoires in COVID-19. Method: immunoSEQ multiplex PCR; TCRdb's copy keeps in-frame clones and lacks some. The repertoire holds approximately 240,000 clones, with roughly 80% as singletons. Sequencing was carried out using peripheral blood. The receptors originated from a woman aged 80 or over with active or convalescent COVID-19. Each CDR3 is given with its conserved first and last residue. Fields, in order: CDR3 protein, CDR3 DNA, clone size, D gene, J gene, V gene. D genes are given only for firm matches. Not all rows give a size; the values are once, few, many and, for expanded clones, a class.

CAISVDRGSAGEKLFF | TGTGCCATCAGTGTAGACAGGGGGTCGGCTGGTGAAAAACTGTTTTTT | NA | TRBD1 | TRBJ1-4 | TRBV10-3
CASSSKQGRKLFF | TGTGCCAGCAGTTCCAAACAGGGGCGGAAACTGTTTTTT | NA | TRBD1 | TRBJ1-4 | TRBV6-2/TRBV6-3
CAIRSQLDSNQPQHF | TGTGCCATCAGGTCCCAATTAGATAGCAATCAGCCCCAGCATTTT | once | NA | TRBJ1-5 | TRBV10-3
CASSLERWSSYNEQFF | TGTGCCAGCAGCTTAGAACGGTGGAGCTCCTACAATGAGCAGTTCTTC | few | NA | TRBJ2-1 | TRBV11-2
CASSPRSYEQYF | TGTGCCAGCTCACCCCGTTCCTACGAGCAGTACTTC | NA | NA | TRBJ2-7 | TRBV18
CSAGTDSTDTQYF | TGCAGCGCCGGGACAGATAGCACAGATACGCAGTATTTT | NA | TRBD1 | TRBJ2-3 | TRBV29-1
CASSYRKEQETGINQPQHF | TGTGCCAGCAGTTACCGGAAGGAACAAGAGACAGGCATCAATCAGCCCCAGCATTTT | NA | NA | TRBJ1-5 | TRBV6-2/TRBV6-3
CASSQAEGAGSGYTF | TGTGCCAGCAGCCAAGCCGAGGGTGCGGGGTCTGGCTACACCTTC | few | NA | TRBJ1-2 | TRBV4-2
CASSSQRGSWETQYF | TGTGCCAGCAGTTCCCAGCGGGGGTCATGGGAGACCCAGTACTTC | NA | TRBD2 | TRBJ2-5 | TRBV28
CASGPSRDKPYGYTF | TGTGCTAGTGGCCCCAGCCGGGACAAGCCCTATGGCTACACCTTC | NA | NA | TRBJ1-2 | TRBV12-5
CSVGRDRTYEQYF | TGCAGCGTTGGCCGGGACAGGACCTACGAGCAGTACTTC | once | TRBD1 | TRBJ2-7 | TRBV29-1
CATSSPQGAVYEQYF | TGTGCCACCAGCAGCCCCCAGGGGGCCGTATACGAGCAGTACTTC | once | TRBD1 | TRBJ2-7 | TRBV15
CASSQSSGSYSYEQYF | TGTGCCAGCAGCCAAAGTAGCGGGAGCTACTCCTACGAGCAGTACTTC | NA | TRBD2 | TRBJ2-7 | TRBV3-1/TRBV3-2
CASSYRDRGYEQYF | TGTGCCAGCAGCTACCGGGACAGGGGCTACGAGCAGTACTTC | NA | TRBD1 | TRBJ2-7 | TRBV7-8
CATGSYEQYF | TGTGCCACCGGGAGCTACGAGCAGTACTTC | few | NA | TRBJ2-7 | TRBV28
CASSRDRGADEQFF | TGTGCCAGCAGCCGGGACAGGGGAGCGGATGAGCAGTTCTTC | few | TRBD1 | TRBJ2-1 | TRBV4-2
CASSLGRNNEKLFF | TGTGCCAGCAGCTTAGGGCGGAATAATGAAAAACTGTTTTTT | NA | NA | TRBJ1-4 | TRBV7-9
CASSPYMRGRRETQYF | TGTGCCAGTAGCCCCTATATGCGTGGTAGGCGGGAGACCCAGTACTTC | NA | NA | TRBJ2-5 | TRBV19
CASRGQNEKLFF | TGTGCCAGCAGAGGACAGAATGAAAAACTGTTTTTT | NA | NA | TRBJ1-4 | TRBV25-1
CASSLGQLNSPLHF | TGTGCCAGCAGCTTGGGACAGTTAAATTCACCCCTCCACTTT | NA | NA | TRBJ1-6 | TRBV5-4
CASSQGGAATQYF | TGTGCCAGCAGCCAAGGCGGGGCAGCTACGCAGTATTTT | NA | NA | TRBJ2-3 | TRBV14
CASRGQGRRGTQYF | TGTGCCAGCAGGGGACAGGGCCGCAGGGGGACCCAGTACTTC | NA | TRBD1 | TRBJ2-5 | TRBV27
CASSELTGLGTQYF | TGTGCCAGCAGTGAATTAACAGGGCTGGGGACCCAGTACTTC | few | NA | TRBJ2-5 | TRBV6-1
CASSYRLAADTQYF | TGTGCCAGCAGTTATCGACTAGCAGCAGATACGCAGTATTTT | NA | TRBD2 | TRBJ2-3 | TRBV27
CASSGWGVWEKLFF | TGTGCCAGCAGCGGTTGGGGGGTATGGGAAAAACTGTTTTTT | once | NA | TRBJ1-4 | TRBV6-6
CASSPRETFYGYTF | TGTGCCAGCAGCCCTAGGGAGACCTTCTATGGCTACACCTTC | NA | NA | TRBJ1-2 | TRBV3-1/TRBV3-2
CASSSPGLATGELFF | TGTGCCAGCAGTTCTCCGGGACTAGCCACCGGGGAGCTGTTTTTT | NA | TRBD2 | TRBJ2-2 | TRBV5-4
CATSRAPGLSSGNTIYF | TGTGCCACCAGCAGAGCTCCAGGACTGAGCTCTGGAAACACCATATATTTT | NA | NA | TRBJ1-3 | TRBV15
CASSRGGYDEQFF | TGTGCCAGCAGCCGGGGGGGATACGATGAGCAGTTCTTC | few | TRBD2 | TRBJ2-1 | TRBV7-8
CASSQLDRTNTEAFF | TGCGCCAGCAGCCAACTTGACAGGACCAACACTGAAGCTTTCTTT | NA | NA | TRBJ1-1 | TRBV4-1
CASSPGTGGGNTIYF | TGTGCCAGCAGCCCCGGGACAGGGGGAGGAAACACCATATATTTT | once | TRBD1 | TRBJ1-3 | TRBV7-2
CASSLVNLGGAFF | TGTGCCAGCAGCTTAGTCAATTTGGGGGGAGCTTTCTTT | NA | NA | TRBJ1-1 | TRBV7-6
CASRGTGNYGYTF | TGTGCCAGCAGGGGGACAGGGAACTATGGCTACACCTTC | NA | TRBD1 | TRBJ1-2 | TRBV2
CASSSNRGSGNTIYF | TGTGCCAGCAGTTCGAACAGGGGATCTGGAAACACCATATATTTT | NA | TRBD1 | TRBJ1-3 | TRBV6-5
CASIPTGDTQYF | TGTGCCAGCATACCAACCGGGGATACGCAGTATTTT | NA | NA | TRBJ2-3 | TRBV6-5
CASSQAGQHQPQHF | TGTGCCAGCAGCCAAGCGGGACAGCATCAGCCCCAGCATTTT | few | TRBD1 | TRBJ1-5 | TRBV3-1/TRBV3-2
CASSLNSGNNSPLHF | TGCGCCAGCAGCTTGAACTCGGGGAATAATTCACCCCTCCACTTT | few | NA | TRBJ1-6 | TRBV5-1
CSVVELTGDMNTEAFF | TGCAGCGTTGTAGAATTGACAGGAGATATGAACACTGAAGCTTTCTTT | NA | NA | TRBJ1-1 | TRBV29-1
CASSSSLGRGSSYNEQFF | TGTGCCAGCAGTTCCTCTTTGGGTCGCGGGAGCTCCTACAATGAGCAGTTCTTC | once | TRBD2 | TRBJ2-1 | TRBV27
CSASQSGSGNTIYF | TGCAGTGCTAGTCAGTCGGGGTCGGGAAACACCATATATTTT | NA | NA | TRBJ1-3 | TRBV20-1
CASSPGQGAETTGNTIYF | TGTGCCAGCTCACCAGGACAGGGGGCTGAAACAACTGGAAACACCATATATTTT | NA | TRBD1 | TRBJ1-3 | TRBV18
CASSSVGGPFGETQYF | TGTGCCAGCAGCTCTGTGGGAGGGCCTTTTGGAGAGACCCAGTACTTC | once | TRBD2 | TRBJ2-5 | TRBV5-4
CAWTPGRAAEKGYTF | TGTGCCTGGACCCCCGGCAGGGCGGCTGAGAAGGGCTACACCTTC | NA | NA | TRBJ1-2 | TRBV30
CASSSSKGTGEWSPLHF | TGTGCCAGCAGCTCCTCAAAAGGGACAGGGGAATGGTCACCCCTCCACTTT | few | TRBD1 | TRBJ1-6 | TRBV7-8
CASLSDRTGTVTYGYTF | TGTGCCAGCCTCTCTGACCGGACCGGGACAGTAACCTATGGCTACACCTTC | NA | TRBD1 | TRBJ1-2 | TRBV5-4
CASSPLPGGNNGEQYF | TGTGCCAGCTCACCACTCCCTGGGGGGAACAACGGCGAGCAGTACTTC | NA | NA | TRBJ2-7 | TRBV18
CASSPGLLLPLDTGELFF | TGTGCCAGTTCGCCGGGACTCCTCCTTCCCCTGGACACCGGGGAGCTGTTTTTT | NA | NA | TRBJ2-2 | TRBV19
CASSLSGPGELFF | TGTGCCAGCAGCCTTAGCGGGCCCGGGGAGCTGTTTTTT | NA | TRBD2 | TRBJ2-2 | TRBV3-1/TRBV3-2
CASKRQGRSDYGYTF | TGTGCCAGCAAGCGACAGGGTCGATCTGACTATGGCTACACCTTC | NA | TRBD1 | TRBJ1-2 | TRBV2
CASSISGTGEGEQYF | TGTGCCAGCAGTATATCTGGGACAGGGGAGGGCGAGCAGTACTTC | NA | TRBD1 | TRBJ2-7 | TRBV4-2
CASSIAGTLAGELFF | TGTGCCAGTAGTATAGCGGGGACACTCGCCGGGGAGCTGTTTTTT | NA | NA | TRBJ2-2 | TRBV19
CASSPRAVSSYEQYF | TGTGCCAGCTCACCACGAGCGGTGAGCTCCTACGAGCAGTACTTC | NA | NA | TRBJ2-7 | TRBV18
CASSLTEANYGYTF | TGCGCCAGCAGCTTGACAGAAGCTAACTATGGCTACACCTTC | NA | NA | TRBJ1-2 | TRBV5-1
CASSLQGGTGELFF | TGTGCCAGCAGCTTACAAGGAGGGACCGGGGAGCTGTTTTTT | once | NA | TRBJ2-2 | TRBV11-1
CASSDRGFGTDEQFF | TGTGCCAGCAGCGATCGGGGGTTTGGGACCGATGAGCAGTTCTTC | NA | NA | TRBJ2-1 | TRBV6-5
CSVELQSTDTQYF | TGCAGCGTTGAACTACAGAGCACAGATACGCAGTATTTT | NA | NA | TRBJ2-3 | TRBV29-1
CASSPLVGGAEAFF | TGCGCCAGCAGCCCTCTGGTTGGGGGCGCTGAAGCTTTCTTT | NA | NA | TRBJ1-1 | TRBV5-1
CASSLGQVEYEQYF | TGTGCCAGCAGCTTAGGTCAGGTTGAGTACGAGCAGTACTTC | NA | NA | TRBJ2-7 | TRBV7-8
CASSLLPQGGQPQHF | TGTGCCAGTAGTCTACTCCCACAGGGCGGACAGCCCCAGCATTTT | NA | NA | TRBJ1-5 | TRBV19
CASSAGTGENSPLHF | TGTGCCAGCAGTGCCGGGACAGGGGAGAATTCACCCCTCCACTTT | NA | TRBD1 | TRBJ1-6 | TRBV2